Below are 18 T cell receptor beta chains sequenced from a single sample in a study of blood T cells in healthy people across ages. A second roughly 6 to 11 cycle PCR used barcoded and J-beta primers. TCRdb used MiXCR to reprocess the 5' RACE reads, holding one entry per CDR3 protein. The sample shows 1.5 million to 2 million distinct CDR3 sequences, 28% of them seen only once. Material for sequencing was blood. These receptors originate from a woman in her 30s in good health.

The count of this clonotype is one. This sequence joins TRBV3-1 and TRBJ2-1; a possible D gene is TRBD1 (6 bases). The ends were cut back, 5 bases at V and 12 bases at J, with 14 bases in the middle. The CDR3 runs 12 residues. The V gene's germline CDR1 is LGHDT and CDR2 YNNKEL (reference sequence). The CDR3 region is CASSIPTGRQFF. CDR3 DNA sequence: TGTGCCAGCAGCATACCGACAGGAAGGCAGTTCTTC.

This chain connects TRBV20-1 to TRBJ1-5, with 9 bases identical to TRBD1. J gave up 7 bases and V 3 bases, and 16 bases lay outside the gene matches. The V gene's germline CDR1 is DFQATT and CDR2 SNEGSKA (reference sequence). The CDR3 covers 17 residues. The CDR3 loop is CSASGDVGQGFRQPQHF. The CDR3 DNA follows: TGCAGTGCTAGCGGAGATGTAGGACAGGGGTTTAGGCAGCCCCAGCATTTT.

The sample holds a few counts of this clonotype. CDR3 loop: CASSSGQGLSSGANVLTF. The CDR3 DNA is TGTGCCAGCTCATCGGGACAGGGATTAAGCTCTGGGGCCAACGTCCTGACTTTC. V and J are TRBV18 and TRBJ2-6; TRBD1 aligns across 9 bases. Germline V gene lookup returns CDR1 KGHSH and CDR2 LQKENI. V dropped 5 bases and J dropped 0; count of bases not matched to a gene: 8. The length of the CDR3 is 18 residues.

This clonotype was seen more than once but under ten times. A read error may be the cause here, since a much bigger clone is one base away. The chain uses TRBV7-3 and TRBJ2-3, with D unclear. CDR1 and CDR2 from the germline V gene are SGHTA and FQGTGA. The CDR3 runs to 12 residues. CDR3 nucleotides: TGTTCCAGCAGCCCCCCTTCAGATACGCAGTATTTT. This gives the protein CSSSPPSDTQYF.

This clonotype was counted many times. The rearrangement links TRBV20-1 to TRBJ2-4; possibly TRBD1 for D (6 bases). Deletions cut 6 bases from V and 1 base from J, with 16 bases between. The CDR3 length is 15 residues. Germline values: CDR1 DFQATT, CDR2 SNEGSKA (reference sequence). The CDR3 nucleotides are TGCAGTGCACCGGACAGCCGAGAGGCCAAAAACATTCAGTACTTC. This encodes CSAPDSREAKNIQYF.

This clonotype showed up just a few times. This chain joins TRBV9 and TRBJ1-3, with D perhaps TRBD1 (5 bases). Germline V CDR1 and CDR2: SGDLS, YYNGEE. This CDR3 is built from 14 residues. V lost 3 bases and J 2 bases, leaving 9 bases between the germline ends. The chain's CDR3 is CASSAGVPGNTIYF. The DNA for the CDR3 is TGTGCCAGCAGCGCGGGGGTTCCTGGAAACACCATATATTTT.

This clonotype was counted ten times or more. The rearrangement links TRBV2 to TRBJ2-7; weak D call: TRBD2 (5 bases). CDR3 size: 14 residues. Between the trimmed V and J ends, which lost 8 bases and 0 bases, there was a span of 14 bases. The germline V gene has CDR1 SNHLY and CDR2 FYNNEI. The CDR3 sequence: CASGEEADSYEQYF. CDR3 DNA sequence: TGTGCCAGCGGAGAGGAGGCGGACTCCTACGAGCAGTACTTC.

This clonotype turned up a few times. V is TRBV20-1 and J is TRBJ2-1; possibly TRBD2 for D (6 bases). The CDR3 loop spans 14 amino acids. CDR1 is DFQATT, CDR2 SNEGSKA, per germline (reference sequence). Between the trimmed V and J ends, which lost 1 base and 7 bases, there was a span of 14 bases. CDR3 coding DNA: TGCAGTGCTAGAGTCGCGGGACTGGAAAATGAGCAGTTCTTC. It encodes CSARVAGLENEQFF.

This chain joins TRBV4-1 and TRBJ1-1; 12 nucleotides align to TRBD1. CDR3 size: 16 residues. Germline CDR1 reads MGHRA; CDR2 reads YSYEKL. The trim removed 4 bases at V and 4 bases at J, leaving 7 bases unmatched. The CDR3 region is CASSRGTGGEGTEAFF. The CDR3 bases are TGCGCCAGCAGCCGCGGGACAGGGGGCGAAGGCACTGAAGCTTTCTTT.

At least ten counts were recorded for this clonotype. The CDR3 spells CASSLDRVGYGYTF. The CDR3 DNA reads TGTGCCAGCAGCCTCGACAGGGTTGGCTATGGCTACACCTTC. V and J are TRBV7-2 and TRBJ1-2; 7 bases are a match to TRBD1. V lost 5 bases, J lost 4 bases, and 7 bases stayed unmatched. The CDR3 runs 14 residues. Germline V gene sequence: CDR1 SGHTA, CDR2 FQGNSA.

The CDR3 nucleotides read TGTGCCAGCAGTGTAGAGCGTGGCTCCTACAATGAGCAGTTCTTC. Encoded protein: CASSVERGSYNEQFF. V and J are TRBV2 and TRBJ2-1; D ambiguous. This CDR3 is built from 15 residues. The V gene lost 4 bases and the J gene lost 0 bases, with 10 bases spanning the gap. Germline V gives CDR1 SNHLY, CDR2 FYNNEI.

The genes are TRBV2 and TRBJ1-4; TRBD1 aligns across 7 bases. Germline V CDR1 and CDR2: SNHLY, FYNNEI. Trimming at V came to 8 bases and at J to 2 bases, leaving 5 bases not matched to a gene. This CDR3 is built from 14 residues. The CDR3, as DNA: TGTGCCAGCCAGGGACAGAGGACTAATGAAAAACTGTTTTTT. This codes for CASQGQRTNEKLFF.

A few counts support this clonotype. V gene TRBV2 combines with J gene TRBJ2-7, with D perhaps TRBD1 (5 bases). The last part of the DNA fits TRBJ2-5 better; the J call may be wrong. The CDR3 sequence is 12 residues long. From germline, CDR1 is SNHLY and CDR2 FYNNEI. This CDR3 reads CASIDSQETQYF. CDR3 DNA: TGTGCCAGCATAGACAGTCAAGAGACCCAGTACTTC.

The count of this clonotype is one. Germline is not matched at one junction end, which may reflect a read error. V is TRBV4-3 and J is TRBJ2-3, with 13 bases aligning to TRBD2. The CDR3 runs to 18 residues. Germline V gene sequence: CDR1 LGHNA, CDR2 YSLEER. This chain's CDR3 is CASSRLAGGPWGTDAQYF. CDR3 bases: TGCGCCAGCAGCCGACTAGCGGGAGGACCATGGGGTACAGATGCGCAGTATTTT.

This clonotype has at least ten counts. V and J are TRBV6-6 and TRBJ2-7; 8 bases are shared with TRBD2. Germline assignment: CDR1 MNHNY and CDR2 SVGAGI (reference sequence). CDR3 length: 14 residues. The V and J ends lost 6 bases and 4 bases, in that order; junction bases with no gene match: 8. The CDR3 loop is CASSRSSGGYEQYF. In nucleotides, the CDR3 is TGTGCCAGCAGCAGGTCCAGCGGGGGTTACGAGCAGTACTTC.

The V call is TRBV4-3, the J call TRBJ2-1, with D unresolved. V was clipped by 0 bases and J by 9 bases, with 9 bases between them. The CDR3 is made up of 13 amino acids. Germline lookup yields CDR1 LGHNA and CDR2 YSLEER. The CDR3 region has the DNA TGCGCCAGCAGCCAAGATCGAATGGGTGAGCAGTTCTTC. As protein: CASSQDRMGEQFF.

This chain uses TRBV3-1 with TRBJ1-5; 7 nucleotides line up with TRBD1. CDR1 is LGHDT, CDR2 YNNKEL, per germline (reference sequence). With V trimmed by 1 base and J by 5 bases, 8 bases remained unmatched. The length of the CDR3 is 16 residues. CDR3 protein: CASSQAYRGGDQPQHF. The DNA of the CDR3 is TGTGCCAGCAGCCAAGCCTACAGGGGTGGGGATCAGCCCCAGCATTTT.

Regarding this clonotype: This may stem from a read error, because a much larger clone lies one nucleotide away. The chain couples TRBV20-1 to TRBJ2-3; weak D call: TRBD2 (5 bases). This CDR3 spans 14 amino acids. CDR1 is DFQATT and CDR2 is SNEGSKA in the germline V gene (reference sequence). DNA of the CDR3: TGCAGTGCTAGACCCAGGACTTATCCAGATACTCAGTATTTT. Translation: CSARPRTYPDTQYF.